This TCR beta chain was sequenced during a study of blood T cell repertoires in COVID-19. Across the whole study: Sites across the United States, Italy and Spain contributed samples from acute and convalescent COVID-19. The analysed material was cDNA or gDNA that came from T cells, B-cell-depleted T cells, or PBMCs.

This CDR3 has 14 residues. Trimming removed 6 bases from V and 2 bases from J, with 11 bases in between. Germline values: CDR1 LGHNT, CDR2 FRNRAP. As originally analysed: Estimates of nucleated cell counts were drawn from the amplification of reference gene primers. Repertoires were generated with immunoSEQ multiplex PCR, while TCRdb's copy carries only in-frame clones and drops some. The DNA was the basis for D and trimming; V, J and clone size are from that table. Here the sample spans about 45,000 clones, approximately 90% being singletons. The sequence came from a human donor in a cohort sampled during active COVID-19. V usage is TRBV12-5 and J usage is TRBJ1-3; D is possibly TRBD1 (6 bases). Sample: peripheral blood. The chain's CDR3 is CASGLGATGNTIYF. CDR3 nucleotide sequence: TGTGCTAGTGGCCTGGGGGCGACTGGAAACACCATATATTTT.